These 24 T cell receptor beta chains came from one sample sequenced in a study of cytomegalovirus exposure and HLA in healthy donors. The assay was immunoSEQ multiplex PCR, and TCRdb's table has in-frame clones only and misses some. The sample holds tens of thousands of clones, approximately 80% seen once. The sample comprised PBMCs. The receptor source for this set is a man aged 25-45 years in good health and CMV-seronegative.

The gene calls are TRBV18 and TRBJ1-4; 7 nucleotides match TRBD1. The CDR3 length is 15 residues. Germline V gives CDR1 KGHSH, CDR2 LQKENI. J gave up 1 base and V 3 bases, and 2 bases lay outside the gene matches. CDR3 sequence: CASSPRQGTNEKLFF. For the CDR3, the DNA is TGTGCCAGCTCACCCCGACAGGGAACTAATGAAAAACTGTTTTTT.

The V and J genes are TRBV5-4 and TRBJ1-6; 9 positions match TRBD1. The germline V gene encodes CDR1 SGHNT and CDR2 YYREEE (reference sequence). After removal of 6 bases from V and 10 bases from J, the junction contained 11 bases not matched to a gene. The CDR3 sequence is 15 residues long. CDR3 sequence: CASTRTRDRDSPLHF. The DNA of the CDR3 is TGTGCCAGCACCCGAACCCGGGACAGGGACTCACCCCTCCACTTT.

The J gene is TRBJ1-2, the V gene TRBV5-4, with 7 nucleotides matching TRBD1. This CDR3 spans 16 amino acids. The V gene's germline CDR1 is SGHNT and CDR2 YYREEE (reference sequence). Unmatched junction bases numbered 11, after V lost 3 bases and J lost 3 bases. The CDR3 is CASSWGGTASHYGYTF. The CDR3, as DNA: TGTGCCAGCAGCTGGGGCGGGACAGCCTCCCACTATGGCTACACCTTC.

This clone is a singleton in its sample. The chain carries TRBV29-1 and TRBJ1-5, with D possibly TRBD1 on 6 matching bases. V was clipped by 5 bases and J by 4 bases, with 12 bases between them. The CDR3 contains 13 residues. The germline V gene encodes CDR1 SQVTM and CDR2 ANQGSEA. Here the CDR3 DNA reads TGCAGCGTTCTGACAGGCGCAAATCAGCCCCAGCATTTT. This sequence encodes CSVLTGANQPQHF.

This chain connects TRBV5-1 to TRBJ1-5, with D perhaps TRBD1 (6 bases). This CDR3 has 14 residues. Deletions cut 1 base from V and 3 bases from J, with 8 bases between. From germline, CDR1 is SGHRS and CDR2 YFSETQ. CDR3 sequence: CASSLTGYNQPQHF. The CDR3, as DNA: TGCGCCAGCAGCTTGACAGGGTACAATCAGCCCCAGCATTTT.

This clone was seen a handful of times. The chain is built from TRBV6-1 and TRBJ2-7; D remains ambiguous. The CDR3 runs 15 residues. Trimming left V 8 bases short and J 1 base short, with 18 bases between. Germline CDR1 reads MNHNS; CDR2 reads SASEGT. This CDR3 reads CASLLKPGSSYEQYV. The CDR3 bases are TGTGCCAGCCTCCTCAAACCAGGTAGTTCCTACGAGCAGTACGTC.

This chain connects TRBV27 to TRBJ2-2; weak D call: TRBD1 (6 bases). In germline, CDR1 is MNHEY, CDR2 SMNVEV (reference sequence). With 2 bases removed from V and 7 bases from J, the gap between germline ends came to 14 bases. The CDR3 extends over 15 amino acids. CDR3 sequence reads: CASSLQPQGNGELFF. The CDR3 DNA follows: TGTGCCAGCAGTTTACAACCTCAGGGGAACGGGGAGCTGTTTTTT.

The chain uses TRBV9 and TRBJ1-3, with 9 bases identical to TRBD1. V shed 3 bases, J shed 8 bases, and the junction held 9 bases outside the gene matches. This CDR3 is built from 15 residues. CDR1 is SGDLS and CDR2 is YYNGEE in the germline V gene. Written as DNA, the CDR3 is TGTGCCAGCAGCGAGAGGGGACAGGGTTTGGACACCATATATTTT. Amino acid sequence: CASSERGQGLDTIYF.

The chain is built from TRBV29-1 and TRBJ2-7; D possibly corresponds to TRBD2 (6 bases). The CDR3 is 14 amino acids. Germline loops: CDR1 SQVTM, CDR2 ANQGSEA. V was cut by 7 bases and J by 2 bases, with 18 bases left in between. In DNA, the CDR3 is TGCAGCGCAGCCACCGGGACTCCTACCTACGAGCAGTACTTC. Residues: CSAATGTPTYEQYF.

The chain uses TRBV9 and TRBJ2-2; 7 nucleotides line up with TRBD1. Germline V gene sequence: CDR1 SGDLS, CDR2 YYNGEE. The J segment lost 4 bases and the V segment lost 3 bases, leaving 12 bases of the junction unmatched. CDR3 length: 17 amino acids. In DNA form, the CDR3 reads TGTGCCAGCAGCGCAGTATCCGGGACAGCTTTCACCGGGGAGCTGTTTTTT. This codes for CASSAVSGTAFTGELFF.

V and J are TRBV9 and TRBJ2-5, with 9 bases fitting TRBD2. The germline V gene encodes CDR1 SGDLS and CDR2 YYNGEE. V lost 0 bases and J lost 7; bases outside the gene matches: 4. This CDR3 comprises 14 residues. The CDR3 DNA sequence: TGTGCCAGCAGCGTAGTTAGCGGGGGAGGGACCCAGTACTTC. Translation gives CASSVVSGGGTQYF.

This clone was seen just once. The chain recombines TRBV19 with TRBJ1-2; tentative D call: TRBD1 (5 bases). Between the trimmed V and J ends, which lost 2 bases and 4 bases, there was a span of 17 bases. Germline CDR1 and CDR2: LNHDA and SQIVND (reference sequence). CDR3 size: 16 residues. The CDR3 nucleotides read TGTGCCAGTAGTATAAGCGGCGGTGGGACTATCTATGGCTACACCTTC. Amino acid sequence: CASSISGGGTIYGYTF. Looking up the rest from reference TRBV19 and TRBJ1-2 gives the full variable domain: DGGITQSPKYLFRKEGQNVTLSCEQNLNHDAMYWYRQDPGQGLRLIYYSQIVNDFQKGDIAEGYSVSREKKESFPLTVTSAQKNPTAFYLCASSISGGGTIYGYTFGSGTRLTVV.

The chain has TRBV4-1 and TRBJ1-3; 9 positions match TRBD1. CDR3 length equals 20 residues. The germline CDR1 and CDR2 sequences are MGHRA and YSYEKL. The V and J ends lost 3 bases and 0 bases, in that order; junction bases with no gene match: 15. For the CDR3, the DNA is TGCGCCAGCAGCCACGTCGGGACAGGGCTTTACGGTATCTCTGGAAACACCATATATTTT. It codes for CASSHVGTGLYGISGNTIYF.

CDR3 coding DNA: TGTGCCAGCAGTTATAGGACAACCCCTTATGCCGCCAACTCCTACGAGCAGTACGTC. Protein product: CASSYRTTPYAANSYEQYV. The chain links TRBV27 to TRBJ2-7; weak D call: TRBD1 (5 bases). From germline, CDR1 is MNHEY and CDR2 SMNVEV (reference sequence). Trimming removed 4 bases from V and 0 bases from J, with 25 bases in between. The CDR3 runs to 19 residues.

The chain links TRBV27 to TRBJ2-1; TRBD2 is a possible D gene (5 bases). V lost 8 bases to trimming and J lost 1 base, with 21 bases between them. This CDR3 is built from 17 residues. The germline CDR1 and CDR2 sequences are MNHEY and SMNVEV (reference sequence). The CDR3 here is CASGPDLALESYNEQFF. In nucleotides, the CDR3 is TGTGCCAGCGGCCCGGACCTAGCTCTCGAGTCCTACAATGAGCAGTTCTTC.

The chain employs TRBV18 and TRBJ2-7; 10 nucleotides align to TRBD2. Per the germline V gene, CDR1 is KGHSH and CDR2 is LQKENI. J lost 6 bases, V lost 5 bases, and 16 bases had no gene match. This CDR3 contains 17 residues. CDR3 sequence reads: CASSSTVLAGNRPEQYV. CDR3 sequence (DNA): TGTGCCAGCTCATCCACCGTACTAGCGGGGAACAGACCCGAGCAGTACGTC.

In this sample, this clone turned up once. At one of its ends the junction is not consistent with the germline gene, which may arise from a read error. This rearrangement joins TRBV7-9 to TRBJ1-2; D possibly corresponds to TRBD1 (5 bases). The CDR3 runs to 14 residues. Looked up from germline, CDR1 is SEHNR and CDR2 is FQNEAQ (reference sequence). This CDR3 is CASRSATANSGYTF. Written as DNA, the CDR3 is TGTGCCAGCAGGTCAGCGACAGCTAACTCTGGCTACACCTTC.

Here the CDR3 DNA reads TGTGCCAGCAGGGCTGGGGGGACAGGGAATGAAAAACTGTTTTTT. It specifies CASRAGGTGNEKLFF. This chain links TRBV2 with TRBJ1-4; TRBD1 agrees at 9 bases. J gave up 5 bases and V 6 bases, and 7 bases lay outside the gene matches. Germline V lookup: CDR1 SNHLY, CDR2 FYNNEI. This CDR3 spans 15 amino acids.

This clone appeared a single time. V and J are TRBV11-2 and TRBJ2-1; 14 nucleotides match TRBD2. The CDR3 spans 19 residues. V was pared by 4 bases and J by 4 bases, with 12 bases of the junction left unmatched. Germline CDR1 SGHAT, CDR2 FQNNGV. CDR3 nucleotide sequence: TGTGCCAGCAGCTCCACGGGACTAGCGGGAGTATTGGGATACAATGAGCAGTTCTTC. Translating gives CASSSTGLAGVLGYNEQFF.

V is TRBV7-2 and J is TRBJ1-1, with TRBD1 matching 7 bases. CDR3 length: 13 residues. V shed 4 bases and J 10 bases; nucleotides not matched to a gene: 9. The V gene's germline CDR1 is SGHTA and CDR2 FQGNSA. CDR3 sequence reads: CASSSDRRRGAFF. CDR3 sequence (DNA): TGTGCCAGCAGCTCGGACAGGAGACGTGGAGCTTTCTTT. The full variable domain, rest sourced from reference TRBV7-2 and TRBJ1-1, is GAGVSQSPSNKVTEKGKDVELRCDPISGHTALYWYRQSLGQGLEFLIYFQGNSAPDKSGLPSDRFSAERTGGSVSTLTIQRTQQEDSAVYLCASSSDRRRGAFFGQGTRLTVV.

J is TRBJ2-3 and V is TRBV15; TRBD2 agrees at 8 bases. This CDR3 contains 13 residues. The V gene end was trimmed by 7 bases and the J gene end by 5 bases; junction bases not matched to a gene: 5. The germline V gene has CDR1 LNHNV and CDR2 YYDKDF (reference sequence). CDR3: CATTGGPGDTQYF. The CDR3 DNA is TGTGCCACCACGGGGGGGCCTGGAGATACGCAGTATTTT.

The CDR3 loop is CASSYQSGYNEQFF. CDR3 in DNA: TGTGCCAGCAGTTACCAGAGCGGGTACAATGAGCAGTTCTTC. This chain uses TRBV6-5 with TRBJ2-1, with D possibly matching TRBD2 (6 bases). The V end lost 2 bases, the J end lost 4 bases, and 9 bases lay between the germline ends. This CDR3 spans 14 amino acids. Germline V gives CDR1 MNHEY, CDR2 SVGAGI.

The J gene is TRBJ2-2, the V gene TRBV19, with 9 bases lining up with TRBD2. This CDR3 spans 16 amino acids. V was pared by 5 bases and J by 6 bases, with 10 bases of the junction left unmatched. Germline V CDR1 and CDR2: LNHDA, SQIVND (reference sequence). The CDR3 spells CASSPYAGGIPGELFF. Written as DNA, the CDR3 is TGTGCCAGTAGTCCTTACGCGGGAGGGATTCCCGGGGAGCTGTTTTTT. Full variable domain (rest looked up from reference TRBV19 and TRBJ2-2): DGGITQSPKYLFRKEGQNVTLSCEQNLNHDAMYWYRQDPGQGLRLIYYSQIVNDFQKGDIAEGYSVSREKKESFPLTVTSAQKNPTAFYLCASSPYAGGIPGELFFGEGSRLTVL.

The chain combines TRBV28 with TRBJ2-5; a possible D gene is TRBD1 (7 bases). Trimming removed 6 bases from V and 0 bases from J, with 14 bases in between. Germline lookup yields CDR1 MDHEN and CDR2 SYDVKM. The CDR3 consists of 15 residues. The chain's CDR3 is CASSQGGSYQETQYF. In DNA, the CDR3 is TGTGCCAGCAGCCAGGGGGGTTCGTACCAAGAGACCCAGTACTTC.